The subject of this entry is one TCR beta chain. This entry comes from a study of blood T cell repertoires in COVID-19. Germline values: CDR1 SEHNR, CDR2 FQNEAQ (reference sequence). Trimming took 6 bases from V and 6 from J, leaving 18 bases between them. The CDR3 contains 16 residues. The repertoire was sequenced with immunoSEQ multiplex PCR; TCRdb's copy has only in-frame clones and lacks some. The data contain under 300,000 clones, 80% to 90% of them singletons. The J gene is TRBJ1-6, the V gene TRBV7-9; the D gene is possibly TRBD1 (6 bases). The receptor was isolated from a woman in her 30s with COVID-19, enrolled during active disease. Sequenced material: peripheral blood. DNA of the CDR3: TGTGCCAGCAGTTTCGATGGACAGAGCGCTAATTCACCCCTCCACTTT. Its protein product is CASSFDGQSANSPLHF.